This T cell receptor (beta chain) is drawn from a study of a mutant IDH1 vaccine in newly diagnosed glioma. With regard to this clone: Its antigen is not known.

Time point described: baseline, week 1 (first vaccination visit). Treatment noted: pre-vaccination baseline after standard-of-care therapy. This table comes from immunoSEQ multiplex PCR, and its TCRdb copy is limited to in-frame clones, with some not included. This repertoire shows roughly 84,000 clones, roughly four fifths found once; its top ten account for 5.3%. Study-wide results and caveats: Pseudoprogression apparently tracked independently of changes in top peripheral T cell clonotypes.

Sequences were derived from PBMCs, sampled from a glioma patient treated with radiotherapy, temozolomide or both. The clonotype originates from a man aged 40-55 years with glioma. Some clones in this sample may be carry-over from other donors' samples.

The CDR3 DNA sequence: TGCAGCGCGGCGGGGCACAGGTGGAATGAAAAACTGTTTTTT. This encodes CSAAGHRWNEKLFF. The V gene is TRBV29-1, the J gene TRBJ1-4, with D maybe TRBD1 (5 bases). Deletions cut 7 bases from V and 5 bases from J, with 17 bases between. The germline V gene encodes CDR1 SQVTM and CDR2 ANQGSEA. This CDR3 spans 14 amino acids.